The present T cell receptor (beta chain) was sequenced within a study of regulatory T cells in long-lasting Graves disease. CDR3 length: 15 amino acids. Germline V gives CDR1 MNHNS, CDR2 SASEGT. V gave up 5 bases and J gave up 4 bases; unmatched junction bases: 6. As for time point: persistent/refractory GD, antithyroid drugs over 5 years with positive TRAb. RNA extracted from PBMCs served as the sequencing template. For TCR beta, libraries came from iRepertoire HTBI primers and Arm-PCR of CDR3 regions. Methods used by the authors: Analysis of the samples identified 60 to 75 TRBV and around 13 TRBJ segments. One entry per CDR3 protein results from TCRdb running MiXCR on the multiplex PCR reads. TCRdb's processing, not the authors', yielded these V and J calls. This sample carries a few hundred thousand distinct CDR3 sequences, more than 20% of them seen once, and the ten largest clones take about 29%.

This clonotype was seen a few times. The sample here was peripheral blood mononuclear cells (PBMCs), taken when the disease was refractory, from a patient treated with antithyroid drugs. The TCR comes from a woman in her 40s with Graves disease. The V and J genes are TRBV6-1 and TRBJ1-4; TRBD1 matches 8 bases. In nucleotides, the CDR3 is TGTGCCAGCAGTCTCCAGGGGGCGGTTAATGAAAAACTGTTTTTT. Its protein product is CASSLQGAVNEKLFF.